This entry describes one T cell receptor (beta chain). The specificity of this receptor is unknown. It has no much larger one-base neighbor in the sample; base qualities were not kept. TCRbeta CDR3 regions were amplified from genomic DNA using the immunoSEQ Assay, a bias-controlled multiplex PCR. The original pipeline was this. The number of nucleated cells in each sample was estimated by amplification of reference gene primers within the assay. Sequence reads were collapsed and filtered to measure the absolute abundance of every unique TCRbeta CDR3 rearrangement. For each sample, productive Simpson clonality was calculated as the square root of Simpson's diversity index across productive rearrangements. TCRdb obtained this table from immuneACCESS and retained in-frame rearrangements with V and J assigned. These tables miss some clones; where compared with another copy, unresolved V genes account for less than half of the shortfall, and the remainder is unexplained. D and trimming come from the DNA, and the V and J calls and clone size come from that table. The sample table contains around 20,000 clones; only one count was recorded for more than 75% of them. In total, the top ten clones hold more than 9.5% of the sample.

This specimen belongs to a study of blood T cell repertoires in COVID-19 (dated by TCRdb to the early 2020s). Context from the whole study: The collaborator samples originated in the United States, Italy and Spain and spanned the acute and convalescent phases of COVID-19. The dataset comprised deeply sampled blood TCRbeta repertoires from subjects exposed to, actively infected with, or recovered from COVID-19. The samples were drawn from two sources: the first 160 participants of the ongoing ImmuneRACE study, and 1,254 subjects contributed by 6 global collaborators. Where available, HLA class I and class II types were obtained from metadata supplied by the sample provider rather than from assay-based typing. The repertoires were released in a freely available public database meant as a resource for research on the immune response to SARS-CoV-2. Nearly every sample came with metadata listing a de-identified subject ID, COVID-19 status, age in years and sex. The prospective study material was composed of cDNA or gDNA derived from T cells, B-cell-depleted T cells, or PBMCs.

The collaborating institutions used their own protocols to collect whole blood in K2EDTA tubes. For TCRbeta analysis, collaborator samples were shipped as frozen whole blood, as isolated PBMCs, or as DNA extracted from either sample type. The CDR3 sequence holds 14 residues, the cysteine and phenylalanine included. The retained sequence is limited to the CDR3, 42 bases, with the frame set at the first base. Based on the germline V gene, the CDR1 and CDR2 sequences are SGHVS and FQNEAQ. The junction shows trimming of 5 bases on V and 2 bases on J, plus 13 bases between the germline ends. Summary of the overall study and its limitations: The amount of clinical and demographic metadata varied by source and participant and was provided uncurated.

The sequence was obtained from a human donor in a cohort sampled during active COVID-19. The chain couples TRBV7-8 to TRBJ2-7, with TRBD1 tentatively as D gene (6 bases match). Input material: peripheral blood. In nucleotides, the sequence is TGTGCCAGCAGCCTTGTGGGGGCTACCTACGAGCAGTACTTC. Its protein product is CASSLVGATYEQYF.